This passage covers 6 T cell receptor beta chains from one sample sequenced in a study of radiation and T cells in renal cell carcinoma (dated by TCRdb to the early 2020s). Library method: the immunoSEQ multiplex PCR assay. Held by TCRdb, this immuneACCESS table contains in-frame sequences only and omits some clones. Under half of the omission traces to an unresolved V gene where checked; the cause of the rest is unknown. Within this sample are tens of thousands of clones, with around 86% of them counted one time only. 22% of the sample comes from the top ten. The meaning of the sample's time point label: blood 2 weeks post-SBRT. The label giving this sample's treatment or condition can be read as: 15 Gy SBRT to primary tumor, nephrectomy 4 weeks later. This sample comprised blood, obtained from a patient whose treatment included radiotherapy and nephrectomy. The source of these receptors is a woman aged 45-65 years with renal cell carcinoma.

The rearrangement uses TRBV11-2 and TRBJ2-1; D gene uncertain. Per the germline V gene, CDR1 is SGHAT and CDR2 is FQNNGV. The CDR3 runs 18 residues. Deletions cut 4 bases from V and 7 bases from J, with 26 bases between. The CDR3 DNA is TGTGCCAGCAGCTCCCCCCGTGGTACGCACAAAAGGTCGAATGAGCAGTTCTTC. As protein: CASSSPRGTHKRSNEQFF.

This rearrangement joins TRBV5-4 to TRBJ2-7; 9 nucleotides agree with TRBD1. CDR3 size: 14 residues. Unmatched junction bases numbered 8, after V lost 4 bases and J lost 6 bases. Germline V gives CDR1 SGHNT, CDR2 YYREEE (reference sequence). The CDR3 protein is CASSLPGQGIEQYF. The CDR3 coding sequence is TGTGCCAGCAGCCTCCCGGGACAGGGAATCGAGCAGTACTTC. Variable domain in full (rest from reference TRBV5-4 and TRBJ2-7): ETGVTQSPTHLIKTRGQQVTLRCSSQSGHNTVSWYQQALGQGPQFIFQYYREEENGRGNFPPRFSGLQFPNYSSELNVNALELDDSALYLCASSLPGQGIEQYFGPGTRLTVT.

The chain couples TRBV18 to TRBJ2-1; 11 positions agree with TRBD1. V shed 7 bases and J 5 bases; nucleotides not matched to a gene: 7. In germline, CDR1 is KGHSH, CDR2 LQKENI. This CDR3 comprises 15 residues. The CDR3: CASFSDRGRNNEQFF. The CDR3 DNA reads as TGTGCCAGCTTCTCGGACAGGGGGCGGAACAATGAGCAGTTCTTC. The full variable domain, rest sourced from reference TRBV18 and TRBJ2-1, is NAGVMQNPRHLVRRRGQEARLRCSPMKGHSHVYWYRQLPEEGLKFMVYLQKENIIDESGMPKERFSAEFPKEGPSILRIQQVVRGDSAAYFCASFSDRGRNNEQFFGPGTRLTVL.

CDR3 region: CASSLTGTDYWYGYTF. Here the CDR3 DNA reads TGCGCCAGCAGCCTTACAGGGACCGATTACTGGTATGGCTACACCTTC. The chain uses TRBV5-1 and TRBJ1-2; TRBD1 might be the D (6 bases). The CDR3 spans 16 residues. Germline assignment: CDR1 SGHRS and CDR2 YFSETQ. Trimming stripped 4 bases from V and 5 bases from J, with 21 bases between.

The chain joins TRBV7-2 to TRBJ1-4; a weak D match, TRBD1 (6 bases). Trimming pared 4 bases from V and 7 bases from J, leaving 10 bases between. CDR1 is SGHTA and CDR2 is FQGNSA in the germline V gene. The CDR3 totals 13 residues. The CDR3 sequence is CASSWGPVEKLFF. The CDR3 coding sequence is TGTGCCAGCAGCTGGGGGCCCGTTGAAAAACTGTTTTTT.

The chain combines TRBV28 with TRBJ1-1; D might be TRBD1 (5 bases). Germline V gives CDR1 MDHEN, CDR2 SYDVKM. Trimming left V 2 bases short and J 1 base short, with 11 bases between. CDR3 length equals 15 residues. The CDR3 sequence: CASSLGAGENTEAFF. CDR3 in DNA: TGTGCCAGCAGTTTAGGGGCTGGGGAGAACACTGAAGCTTTCTTT.